These 14 T cell receptor beta chains originate from one sample sequenced in a study of human T cells and chemical hapten exposure. TCRdb reprocessed the RACE reads via MiXCR and lists one record per CDR3 protein. The table shows 95,000 to 150,000 distinct CDR3 sequences, with about 11% occurring only once. Time point indicated: patch test 3, about 24 weeks after DPC sensitization. The treatment is: therapeutic diphenylcyclopropenone sensitization with weekly scalp DPC. The sequencing used whole blood, collected in connection with sensitization to the hapten diphenylcyclopropenone (DPC). The source is a woman aged 45-60 years with alopecia areata. Some clones in this sample may be carry-over from other donors' samples.

The rearrangement joins TRBV20-1 to TRBJ1-3; the D is unclear. This CDR3 is built from 14 residues. Germline V lookup: CDR1 DFQATT, CDR2 SNEGSKA (reference sequence). V lost 0 bases to trimming and J lost 0 bases, with 6 bases between them. This chain's CDR3 is CSARDRNSGNTIYF. For the CDR3, the DNA is TGCAGTGCTAGAGACAGGAACTCTGGAAACACCATATATTTT.

This clonotype occurred a few times. The chain recombines TRBV6-1 with TRBJ2-7; TRBD1 matches 9 bases. The germline CDR1 and CDR2 sequences are MNHNS and SASEGT. The length of the CDR3 is 15 residues. The J segment lost 1 base and the V segment lost 7 bases, leaving 8 bases of the junction unmatched. The CDR3 coding sequence is TGTGCCAGCACGGTTAAGGGACAGGGATCCTACGAGCAGTACTTC. Its protein is CASTVKGQGSYEQYF.

Of note for this clonotype: A junction boundary mismatches the germline segment, possibly from a read error. As DNA, the CDR3 is TGTGCCAGCAGTTTACGAGGGCCTCCCTACGAGAAGTACTTC. Translating it yields CASSLRGPPYEKYF. The chain links TRBV27 to TRBJ2-7; perhaps TRBD2 as D (5 bases). The germline V gene has CDR1 MNHEY and CDR2 SMNVEV (reference sequence). The CDR3 has 14 residues.

This clonotype came up a few times. The rearrangement joins TRBV20-1 to TRBJ2-7, with TRBD2 identical over 7 bases. Unmatched junction bases numbered 11, after V lost 3 bases and J lost 3 bases. There are 15 residues in the CDR3. CDR1 DFQATT and CDR2 SNEGSKA come from the germline V gene (reference sequence). The CDR3 loop is CSASKSGRNFYEQYF. In nucleotides, the CDR3 is TGCAGTGCTAGTAAATCCGGGAGGAATTTCTACGAGCAGTACTTC.

This clonotype appeared many times. This sequence joins TRBV6-5 and TRBJ2-7; D unclear. Germline V gene data show CDR1 as MNHEY and CDR2 as SVGAGI. Trimming cost V 0 bases and J 5 bases, with 5 bases left between them. This CDR3 has 12 amino acids. This CDR3 is CASSYSAHEQYF. The CDR3 coding sequence is TGTGCCAGCAGTTACTCGGCCCACGAGCAGTACTTC.

For the CDR3, the DNA is TGTGCCAGCAGTTTATTGGGACTAGCGGTTAGCACAGATACGCAGTATTTT. Encoded protein: CASSLLGLAVSTDTQYF. The chain carries TRBV27 and TRBJ2-3; 11 positions match TRBD2. CDR1 and CDR2 (germline): MNHEY, SMNVEV (reference sequence). The junction had 3 bases not matched to a gene; V was cut back by 1 base and J by 0 bases. The CDR3 extends over 17 amino acids.

This clonotype was detected only a few times. This chain uses TRBV2 with TRBJ1-5; D is unclear. From germline, CDR1 is SNHLY and CDR2 FYNNEI. Trimming removed 4 bases at V and 8 bases at J, with 12 bases between. There are 13 residues in the CDR3. The CDR3 sequence is CASSGPGGEPQHF. CDR3 DNA: TGTGCCAGCAGTGGACCGGGCGGGGAGCCCCAGCATTTT.

The chain has TRBV27 and TRBJ2-7; 7 bases agree with TRBD2. This CDR3 contains 16 residues. CDR1 MNHEY and CDR2 SMNVEV come from the germline V gene (reference sequence). With 2 bases clipped from V and 5 bases from J, the junction kept 12 bases outside the gene matches. CDR3 amino acids: CASSLGSGERPHEQYF. DNA for the CDR3: TGTGCCAGCAGTTTAGGGAGCGGGGAAAGGCCCCACGAGCAGTACTTC.

The chain combines TRBV20-1 with TRBJ2-7, with D tentatively TRBD1 (5 bases). The CDR3 runs 12 residues. CDR1 and CDR2 from the germline V gene are DFQATT and SNEGSKA (reference sequence). Trimming cost V 0 bases and J 7 bases, with 10 bases left between them. CDR3 in amino acids: CSAREGAKEQYF. DNA of the CDR3: TGCAGTGCTAGAGAAGGGGCGAAGGAGCAGTACTTC.

The V call is TRBV12-3 or TRBV12-4, the J call TRBJ1-5; the match to TRBD1 covers 10 bases. The CDR3 totals 14 residues. The junction had 3 bases not matched to a gene; V was cut back by 5 bases and J by 5 bases. CDR3 sequence reads: CASSETGGDQPQHF. The DNA for the CDR3 is TGTGCCAGCAGTGAGACAGGGGGCGATCAGCCCCAGCATTTT.

J is TRBJ1-1 and V is TRBV2; possibly TRBD1 for D (6 bases). The CDR3 contains 13 residues. Trimming pared 6 bases from V and 5 bases from J, leaving 13 bases between. Germline V lookup: CDR1 SNHLY, CDR2 FYNNEI. The CDR3 DNA reads as TGTGCCAGCAGAACGGGGGGCGGGACTGAAGCTTTCTTT. Translated: CASRTGGGTEAFF.

This clonotype was picked up many times. The chain employs TRBV12-3 or TRBV12-4 and TRBJ2-3; 7 bases agree with TRBD2. V dropped 6 bases and J dropped 4; count of bases not matched to a gene: 16. This CDR3 is 17 amino acids long. CDR3 DNA: TGTGCCAGCAGGACAACTTCCGAAGGCGGGAGATCAGATACGCAGTATTTT. Protein product: CASRTTSEGGRSDTQYF.

The gene calls are TRBV28 and TRBJ2-1; 8 bases line up with TRBD2. The CDR3 sequence is 15 residues long. Losses at the gene ends were 3 bases for V and 8 bases for J; bases not matched to a gene: 9. Looked up from germline, CDR1 is MDHEN and CDR2 is SYDVKM. CDR3 region: CASSFYGRAIDEQFF. The CDR3 nucleotides read TGTGCCAGCAGTTTCTACGGGAGGGCCATCGATGAGCAGTTCTTC.

In its sample, this clonotype was seen a few times. The V and J genes are TRBV18 and TRBJ1-3; 8 bases line up with TRBD1. The germline gives CDR1 KGHSH, CDR2 LQKENI. V gave up 6 bases and J gave up 0 bases; unmatched junction bases: 7. CDR3 length: 16 residues. Here the CDR3 DNA reads TGTGCCAGCTCTCCTTCTACAGGGGGCTCTGGAAACACCATATATTTT. This gives the protein CASSPSTGGSGNTIYF.